The sequence of this T cell receptor beta chain was determined in a study of breast tumors, draining lymph nodes, adjacent tissues. Study-level results: Tumor TCR diversity was below lymph nodes but above nontumor tissue. Luminal-like breast cancer showed significantly higher tumor–nontumor repertoire similarity than basal-like. Data fit most tumor T cells coming from lymph node, expanding in tumor.

Many counts were recorded for this clonotype. The antigen remains undetermined. Axillary draining lymph nodes of breast cancer patients supplied the node samples. TCRdb re-called the multiplex PCR reads through MiXCR, storing one row per CDR3 protein. The sample yields approximately 300,000 distinct CDR3 sequences, over 30% seen once. V lost 6 bases and J 0 bases, leaving 17 bases between the germline ends. This CDR3 is built from 16 residues. Germline CDR1 MNHNY, CDR2 SVGAGI (reference sequence). The TCR sequence derives from a female donor with breast cancer. Some clones in this sample may be carry-over from other donors' samples. The sequencing sample was made of axillary lymph node tissue. This chain connects TRBV6-6 to TRBJ2-5; TRBD2 might be the D (6 bases). The CDR3 coding sequence is TGTGCCAGCAGCTCCGGGACTCTATTGTACCAAGAGACCCAGTACTTC. Encoded protein: CASSSGTLLYQETQYF.